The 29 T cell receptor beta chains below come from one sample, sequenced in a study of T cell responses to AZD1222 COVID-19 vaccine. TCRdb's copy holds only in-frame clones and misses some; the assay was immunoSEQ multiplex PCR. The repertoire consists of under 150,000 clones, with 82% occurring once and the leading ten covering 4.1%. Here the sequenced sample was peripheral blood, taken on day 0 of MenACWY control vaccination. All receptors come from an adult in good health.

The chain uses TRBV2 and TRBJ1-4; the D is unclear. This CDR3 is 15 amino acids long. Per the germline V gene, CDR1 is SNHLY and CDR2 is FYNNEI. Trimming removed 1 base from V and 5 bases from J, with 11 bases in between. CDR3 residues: CASSEGYGRNEKLFF. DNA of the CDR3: TGTGCCAGCAGTGAAGGGTACGGACGCAATGAAAAACTGTTTTTT.

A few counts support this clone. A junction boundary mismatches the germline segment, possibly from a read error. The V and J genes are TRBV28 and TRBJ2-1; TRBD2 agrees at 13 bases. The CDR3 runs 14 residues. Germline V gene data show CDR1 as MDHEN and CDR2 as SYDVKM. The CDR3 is CASSSPGLAGRWVF. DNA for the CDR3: TGTGCCAGCAGTTCTCCGGGACTAGCGGGGCGGTGGGTCTTC.

The CDR3 region is CASPQDIVTIYF. In nucleotides, the CDR3 is TGTGCCAGTCCACAGGATATAGTAACCATATATTTT. The rearrangement joins TRBV27 to TRBJ1-3; maybe TRBD1 (5 bases). Germline V gene data show CDR1 as MNHEY and CDR2 as SMNVEV (reference sequence). The CDR3 is 12 amino acids. Deletions cut 9 bases from V and 10 bases from J, with 16 bases between.

The CDR3, as DNA: TGTGCCAGCAGCCAAGAGTACAGCGGGAGGGATGAGCAGTTCTTC. Its protein product is CASSQEYSGRDEQFF. The chain links TRBV3-1 (or the pseudogene TRBV3-2) to TRBJ2-1; 10 nucleotides agree with TRBD2. The CDR3 is 15 amino acids. V trimming: 0 bases; J trimming: 8 bases; junction bases outside the gene matches: 4. Looked up from germline, CDR1 is LGHDT and CDR2 is YNNKEL (reference sequence).

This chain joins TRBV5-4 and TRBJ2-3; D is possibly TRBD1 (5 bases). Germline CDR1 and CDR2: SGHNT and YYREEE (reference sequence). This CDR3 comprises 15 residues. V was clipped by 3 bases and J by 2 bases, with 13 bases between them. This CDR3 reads CASSSLTAPTDTQYF. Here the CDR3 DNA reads TGTGCCAGCAGCTCACTGACAGCACCCACAGATACGCAGTATTTT. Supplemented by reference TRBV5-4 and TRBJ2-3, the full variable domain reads ETGVTQSPTHLIKTRGQQVTLRCSSQSGHNTVSWYQQALGQGPQFIFQYYREEENGRGNFPPRFSGLQFPNYSSELNVNALELDDSALYLCASSSLTAPTDTQYFGPGTRLTVL.

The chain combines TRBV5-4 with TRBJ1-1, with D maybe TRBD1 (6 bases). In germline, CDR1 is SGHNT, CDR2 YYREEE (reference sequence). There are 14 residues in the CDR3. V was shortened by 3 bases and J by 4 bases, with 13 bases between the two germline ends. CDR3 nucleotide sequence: TGTGCCAGCAGCTCCTTACAGGGTCCCACTGAAGCTTTCTTT. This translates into CASSSLQGPTEAFF.

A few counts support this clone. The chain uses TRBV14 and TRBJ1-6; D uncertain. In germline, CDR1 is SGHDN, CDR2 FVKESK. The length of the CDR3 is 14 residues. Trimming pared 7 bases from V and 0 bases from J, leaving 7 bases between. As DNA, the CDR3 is TGTGCCAGCACCCTAGGCTCCTATAATTCACCCCTCCACTTT. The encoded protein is CASTLGSYNSPLHF.

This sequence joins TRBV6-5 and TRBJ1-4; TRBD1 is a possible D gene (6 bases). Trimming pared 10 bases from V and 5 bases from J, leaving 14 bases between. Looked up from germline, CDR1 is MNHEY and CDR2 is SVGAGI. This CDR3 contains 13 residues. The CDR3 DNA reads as TGTGCCACCCGGACAGAGTTAAATGAAAAACTGTTTTTT. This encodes CATRTELNEKLFF.

CDR3 bases: TGTGCCACCAGTGATCCCTCCGCCGGGACAGGGCGGCAGTATTTT. Translated: CATSDPSAGTGRQYF. J is TRBJ2-3 and V is TRBV24-1; 9 nucleotides match TRBD1. This CDR3 region has 15 residues. Trimming at V came to 3 bases and at J to 11 bases, leaving 11 bases not matched to a gene. Germline loops: CDR1 KGHDR, CDR2 SFDVKD.

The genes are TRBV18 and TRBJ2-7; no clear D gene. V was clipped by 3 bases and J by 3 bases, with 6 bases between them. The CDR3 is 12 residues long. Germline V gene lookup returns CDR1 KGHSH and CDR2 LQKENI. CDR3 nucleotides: TGTGCCAGCTCACCGACTCTCTACGAGCAGTACTTC. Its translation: CASSPTLYEQYF.

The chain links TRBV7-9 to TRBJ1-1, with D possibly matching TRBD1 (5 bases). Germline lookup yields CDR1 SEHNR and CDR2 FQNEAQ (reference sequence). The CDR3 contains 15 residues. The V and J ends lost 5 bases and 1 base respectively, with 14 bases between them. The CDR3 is CASSPKGRENTEAFF. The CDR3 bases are TGTGCCAGCAGCCCAAAGGGCAGGGAGAACACTGAAGCTTTCTTT.

CDR3 sequence: CAISEYWAGSLGLEAFF. The CDR3 DNA follows: TGTGCCATCAGTGAGTATTGGGCCGGGAGCTTGGGACTTGAAGCTTTCTTT. This chain connects TRBV10-3 to TRBJ1-1; D perhaps matches TRBD1 (5 bases). The V gene lost 1 base and the J gene lost 7 bases, with 22 bases spanning the gap. Per the germline V gene, CDR1 is ENHRY and CDR2 is SYGVKD. The CDR3 runs 17 residues.

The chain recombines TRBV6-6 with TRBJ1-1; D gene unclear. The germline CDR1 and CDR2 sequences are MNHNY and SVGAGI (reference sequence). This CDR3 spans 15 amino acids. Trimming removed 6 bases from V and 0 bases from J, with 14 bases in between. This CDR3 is CASSPRADLNTEAFF. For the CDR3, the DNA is TGTGCCAGCAGCCCCCGGGCGGACCTGAACACTGAAGCTTTCTTT.

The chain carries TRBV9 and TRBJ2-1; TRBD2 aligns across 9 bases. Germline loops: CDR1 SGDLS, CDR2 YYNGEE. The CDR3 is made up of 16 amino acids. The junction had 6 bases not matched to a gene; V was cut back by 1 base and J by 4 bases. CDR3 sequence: CASSVSAGGLYNEQFF. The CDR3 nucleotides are TGTGCCAGCAGCGTATCAGCGGGGGGCTTATACAATGAGCAGTTCTTC.

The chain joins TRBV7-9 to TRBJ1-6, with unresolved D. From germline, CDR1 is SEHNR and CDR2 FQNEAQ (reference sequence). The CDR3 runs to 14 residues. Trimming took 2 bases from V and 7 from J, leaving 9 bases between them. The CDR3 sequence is CASSLSGRNSPLHF. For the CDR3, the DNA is TGTGCCAGCAGCTTATCGGGCAGGAATTCACCCCTCCACTTT. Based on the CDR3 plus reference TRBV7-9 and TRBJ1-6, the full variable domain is DTGVSQNPRHKITKRGQNVTFRCDPISEHNRLYWYRQTLGQGPEFLTYFQNEAQLEKSRLLSDRFSAERPKGSFSTLEIQRTEQGDSAMYLCASSLSGRNSPLHFGNGTRLTVT.

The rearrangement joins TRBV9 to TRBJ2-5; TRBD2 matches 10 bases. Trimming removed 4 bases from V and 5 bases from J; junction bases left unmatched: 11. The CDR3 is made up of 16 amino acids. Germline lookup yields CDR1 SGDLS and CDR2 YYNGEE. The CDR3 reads CASSSQAGGLSETQYF. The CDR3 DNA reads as TGTGCCAGCAGCTCGCAAGCGGGGGGGCTTTCCGAGACCCAGTACTTC.

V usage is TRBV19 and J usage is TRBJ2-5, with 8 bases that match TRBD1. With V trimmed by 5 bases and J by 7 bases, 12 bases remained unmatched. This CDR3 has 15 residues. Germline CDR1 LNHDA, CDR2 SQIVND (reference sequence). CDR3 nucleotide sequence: TGTGCCAGTAGTGGCGCAGGGGGCGAATTCGTGACCCAGTACTTC. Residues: CASSGAGGEFVTQYF.

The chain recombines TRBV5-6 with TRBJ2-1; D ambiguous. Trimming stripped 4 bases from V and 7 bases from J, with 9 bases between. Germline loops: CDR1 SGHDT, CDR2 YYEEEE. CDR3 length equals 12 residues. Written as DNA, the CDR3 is TGTGCCAGCAGCACCGTTAGAAATGAGCAGTTCTTC. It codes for CASSTVRNEQFF.

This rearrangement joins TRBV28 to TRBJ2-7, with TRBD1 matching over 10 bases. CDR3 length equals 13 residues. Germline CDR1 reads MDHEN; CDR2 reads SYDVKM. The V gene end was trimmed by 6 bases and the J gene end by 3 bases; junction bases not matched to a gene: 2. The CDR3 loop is CASSDRGLYEQYV. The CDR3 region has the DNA TGTGCCAGCAGCGACAGGGGGCTCTACGAGCAGTACGTC.

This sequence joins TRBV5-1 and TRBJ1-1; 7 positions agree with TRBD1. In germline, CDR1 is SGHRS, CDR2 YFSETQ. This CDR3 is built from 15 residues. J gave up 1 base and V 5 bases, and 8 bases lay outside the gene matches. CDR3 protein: CASRSFRTGNTEAFF. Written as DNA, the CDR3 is TGCGCCAGCAGAAGCTTCCGGACAGGGAACACTGAAGCTTTCTTT.

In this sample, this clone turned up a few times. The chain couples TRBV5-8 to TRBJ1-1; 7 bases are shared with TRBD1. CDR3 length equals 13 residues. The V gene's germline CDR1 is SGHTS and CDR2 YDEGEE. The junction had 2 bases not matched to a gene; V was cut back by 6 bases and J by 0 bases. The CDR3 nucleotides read TGTGCCAGCAACAGGGGTTTGAACACTGAAGCTTTCTTT. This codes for CASNRGLNTEAFF.

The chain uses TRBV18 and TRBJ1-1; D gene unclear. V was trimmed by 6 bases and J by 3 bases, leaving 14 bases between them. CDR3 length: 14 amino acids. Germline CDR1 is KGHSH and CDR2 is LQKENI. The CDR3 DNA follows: TGTGCCAGCTCGATAGCCGAGGTGGACACTGAAGCTTTCTTT. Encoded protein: CASSIAEVDTEAFF.

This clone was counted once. The CDR3 here is CASSLASGGRWNEQFF. The CDR3 DNA is TGTGCCAGCAGCTTAGCGAGCGGGGGGAGGTGGAATGAGCAGTTCTTC. The chain recombines TRBV7-6 with TRBJ2-1; 9 nucleotides match TRBD2. This CDR3 spans 16 amino acids. J lost 7 bases, V lost 0 bases, and 7 bases had no gene match. Germline V CDR1 and CDR2: SGHVS, FNYEAQ.

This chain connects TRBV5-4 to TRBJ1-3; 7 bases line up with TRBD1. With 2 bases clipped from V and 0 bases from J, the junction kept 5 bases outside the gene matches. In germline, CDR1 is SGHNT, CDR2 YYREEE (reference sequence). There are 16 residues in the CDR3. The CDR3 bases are TGTGCCAGCAGCTTACCAACAGGGGACTCTGGAAACACCATATATTTT. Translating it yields CASSLPTGDSGNTIYF.

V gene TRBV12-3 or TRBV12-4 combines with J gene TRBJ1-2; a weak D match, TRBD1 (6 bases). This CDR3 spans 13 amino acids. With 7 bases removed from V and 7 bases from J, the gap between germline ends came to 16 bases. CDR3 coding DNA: TGTGCCAGCAAGGGGGACAAACACTCTGGCTACACCTTC. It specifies CASKGDKHSGYTF.

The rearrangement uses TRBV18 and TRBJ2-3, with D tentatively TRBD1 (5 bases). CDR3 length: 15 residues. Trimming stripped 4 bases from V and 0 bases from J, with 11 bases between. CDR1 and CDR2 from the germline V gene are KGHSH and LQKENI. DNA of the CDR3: TGTGCCAGCTCACGGGGCCTTTCTAGCACAGATACGCAGTATTTT. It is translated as CASSRGLSSTDTQYF.

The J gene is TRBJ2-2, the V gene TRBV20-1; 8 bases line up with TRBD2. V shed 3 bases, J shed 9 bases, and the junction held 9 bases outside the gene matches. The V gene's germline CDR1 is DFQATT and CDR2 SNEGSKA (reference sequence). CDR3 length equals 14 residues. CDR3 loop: CSASRSGGHRELFF. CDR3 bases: TGCAGTGCTAGTCGGTCGGGGGGGCACCGGGAGCTGTTTTTT.

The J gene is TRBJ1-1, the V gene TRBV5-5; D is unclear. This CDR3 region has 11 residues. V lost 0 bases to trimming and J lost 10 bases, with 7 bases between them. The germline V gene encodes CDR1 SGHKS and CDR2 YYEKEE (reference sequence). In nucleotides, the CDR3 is TGTGCCAGCAGCTTGGAGGGATCAGCTTTCTTT. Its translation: CASSLEGSAFF.

This chain's CDR3 is CASSLAFKTGGGTGELFF. The CDR3 DNA reads TGTGCCAGCAGCTTAGCATTTAAAACGGGAGGTGGCACCGGGGAGCTGTTTTTT. The rearrangement links TRBV7-8 to TRBJ2-2; 7 nucleotides align to TRBD2. V lost 0 bases, J lost 4 bases, and 11 bases stayed unmatched. The CDR3 consists of 18 residues. The germline gives CDR1 SGHVS, CDR2 FQNEAQ.